Each of the 5 T cell receptor beta chains below was sequenced from the same sample in a study of memory CD4+ T cells and cytomegalovirus serostatus. The table came from immunoSEQ multiplex PCR; TCRdb's copy has only in-frame clones and leaves some out. The table includes under 55,000 clones, roughly 78% detected once. Single viable CD3+CD4+CD8-CD45RO+ cells were sorted as the memory CD4+ T cells. Sequencing input: memory CD4+ T cells from blood. These receptors were taken from an adult in good health and CMV-seronegative.

V gene TRBV7-2 combines with J gene TRBJ2-1; TRBD2 matches at 11 bases. From germline, CDR1 is SGHTA and CDR2 FQGNSA. CDR3 length: 15 amino acids. V dropped 2 bases and J dropped 9; count of bases not matched to a gene: 6. The CDR3 here is CASSLKRLAGGEQFF. CDR3 sequence (DNA): TGTGCCAGCAGCTTAAAACGGCTAGCGGGAGGTGAGCAGTTCTTC.

This clone was recorded a few times. This sequence joins TRBV30 and TRBJ1-4; no definite D call. The CDR3 spans 15 residues. CDR1 GTSNPN and CDR2 SVGIG come from the germline V gene (reference sequence). The germline V and J ends were trimmed by 2 bases and 3 bases, with 13 bases remaining between them. DNA for the CDR3: TGTGCCTGGAGTCCTAAGGGAGGCTCTAATGAAAAACTGTTTTTT. It encodes CAWSPKGGSNEKLFF. The whole variable domain, remainder taken from reference TRBV30 and TRBJ1-4, is SQTIHQWPATLVQPVGSPLSLECTVEGTSNPNLYWYRQAAGRGLQLLFYSVGIGQISSEVPQNLSASRPQDRQFILSSKKLLLSDSGFYLCAWSPKGGSNEKLFFGSGTQLSVL.

The V and J genes are TRBV2 and TRBJ2-1; 14 bases map to TRBD2. Germline lookup yields CDR1 SNHLY and CDR2 FYNNEI. V lost 3 bases and J lost 9; bases outside the gene matches: 4. The CDR3 length is 15 residues. The CDR3 DNA sequence: TGTGCCAGCAGTGACGGGACTAGCGGGAGACGTGAGCAGTTCTTC. It is translated as CASSDGTSGRREQFF.

This chain connects TRBV14 to TRBJ2-7, with 12 positions matching TRBD2. The CDR3 length is 16 residues. V lost 1 base, J lost 0 bases, and 1 base stayed unmatched. CDR1 is SGHDN and CDR2 is FVKESK in the germline V gene. Here the CDR3 reads CASSQGLAGVSYEQYF. CDR3 nucleotide sequence: TGTGCCAGCAGCCAAGGACTAGCGGGAGTCTCCTACGAGCAGTACTTC. The variable domain in full, with the rest retrieved from reference TRBV14 and TRBJ2-7, is EAGVTQFPSHSVIEKGQTVTLRCDPISGHDNLYWYRRVMGKEIKFLLHFVKESKQDESGMPNNRFLAERTGGTYSTLKVQPAELEDSGVYFCASSQGLAGVSYEQYFGPGTRLTVT.

The genes are TRBV27 and TRBJ1-3; D is undetermined. The CDR3 contains 15 residues. V dropped 2 bases and J dropped 0 bases, with 8 bases sitting between them. Germline CDR1 MNHEY, CDR2 SMNVEV (reference sequence). CDR3 sequence (DNA): TGTGCCAGCAGTTTAGATTTTAGCTCTGGAAACACCATATATTTT. This translates into CASSLDFSSGNTIYF.